Listed here are 27 T cell receptor beta chains from one sample, sequenced in a study of regulatory T cells in long-lasting Graves disease (dated by TCRdb to 2020 to 2022). The label giving this sample's time point can be read as: persistent/refractory GD, antithyroid drugs over 5 years with positive TRAb. RNA was extracted from PBMCs in TRIzol for both TCR sequencing and RNA sequencing. Library creation used multiplex PCR. The data were produced on an Illumina HiSeq 4000. iRepertoire HTBI primers and Arm-PCR amplification of CDR3 regions were used to construct TCR beta libraries. TCRdb trimmed the raw reads at Q25, called clones with MiXCR and kept productive beta chains. Identical CDR3 protein sequences are pooled into one entry, listed with their most common genes and DNA. This sample holds fewer than 550,000 distinct CDR3 sequences; roughly a fifth were observed only once. Roughly 7.7% of the sample is held by the ten biggest clonotypes.

The source material was peripheral blood mononuclear cells (PBMCs), sampled when the disease was refractory, from a patient treated with antithyroid drugs. All receptors derive from a female donor with Graves disease.

In its sample, this clonotype was seen a few times. CDR3 DNA: TGTGCCAGTAGTATGGGGTCAGGGAATCAGCCCCAGCATTTT. Encoded protein: CASSMGSGNQPQHF. V is TRBV19 and J is TRBJ1-5; maybe TRBD1 (5 bases). With 3 bases removed from V and 4 bases from J, the gap between germline ends came to 10 bases. This CDR3 has 14 residues. CDR1 is LNHDA and CDR2 is SQIVND in the germline V gene (reference sequence).

This clonotype was seen only a few times. The rearrangement links TRBV24-1 to TRBJ2-2, with 7 bases identical to TRBD1. CDR1 is KGHDR, CDR2 SFDVKD, per germline. The CDR3 spans 14 residues. J was trimmed by 3 bases and V by 5 bases; bases with no gene match: 2. The CDR3 loop reads CATSVTGDTGELFF. The CDR3 DNA reads TGTGCCACCAGTGTTACAGGGGACACCGGGGAGCTGTTTTTT.

There are many counts of this clonotype. V usage is TRBV6-5 and J usage is TRBJ1-5; weak D call: TRBD1 (6 bases). V lost 2 bases to trimming and J lost 7 bases, with 15 bases between them. This CDR3 contains 15 residues. From germline, CDR1 is MNHEY and CDR2 SVGAGI. The CDR3 region is CASSYRDTITQPQHF. The CDR3 nucleotides read TGTGCCAGCAGTTACCGGGACACCATAACCCAGCCCCAGCATTTT.

This clonotype has ten or more counts. This chain joins TRBV7-6 and TRBJ2-2; either TRBD1 or TRBD2 may fit D (5 bases each). The CDR3 is 16 amino acids. Per germline, CDR1 SGHVS and CDR2 FNYEAQ. V gave up 5 bases and J gave up 5 bases, with 18 bases separating them. CDR3: CASSLLRGAGTGELFF. CDR3 in DNA: TGTGCCAGCAGCCTTTTGCGAGGGGCTGGAACCGGGGAGCTGTTTTTT.

In this sample, this clonotype turned up a few times. This rearrangement joins TRBV6-5 to TRBJ1-2, with D unresolved. The germline gives CDR1 MNHEY, CDR2 SVGAGI. The V and J ends lost 6 bases and 2 bases respectively, with 10 bases between them. The CDR3 is 13 amino acids. The CDR3 sequence: CASRYTVNYGYTF. In DNA, the CDR3 is TGTGCCAGCAGATACACAGTAAACTATGGCTACACCTTC.

This clonotype was seen many times. This chain connects TRBV25-1 to TRBJ2-5; the D gene is possibly TRBD2 (5 bases). The CDR3 runs 17 residues. V dropped 5 bases and J dropped 1 base, with 20 bases sitting between them. Germline CDR1 MGHDK, CDR2 SYGVNS. The CDR3 loop is CASSPIARRVLQETQYF. The CDR3 nucleotides read TGTGCCAGCAGTCCCATAGCGAGGCGGGTCCTCCAAGAGACCCAGTACTTC.

This clonotype came up many times. The gene calls are TRBV15 and TRBJ2-7; a weak D match, TRBD2 (5 bases). Germline V gene data show CDR1 as LNHNV and CDR2 as YYDKDF (reference sequence). Trimming took 2 bases from V and 1 from J, leaving 12 bases between them. The CDR3 has 15 amino acids. The CDR3 bases are TGTGCCACCAGCAGAAGCGGAATCCTATCCTACGAGCAGTACTTC. This encodes CATSRSGILSYEQYF.

This clonotype has only a few counts. The CDR3 DNA follows: TGTGCCAGCAGCTTAGTTGGGACTAGCGGTTCCCTAGAGCAGTACTTC. It codes for CASSLVGTSGSLEQYF. The genes are TRBV7-2 and TRBJ2-7; the match to TRBD2 covers 11 bases. Germline CDR1 and CDR2: SGHTA and FQGNSA. This CDR3 is built from 16 residues. After removal of 1 base from V and 7 bases from J, the junction contained 9 bases not matched to a gene. Using reference TRBV7-2 and TRBJ2-7 for the parts outside the CDR3, the full variable domain is GAGVSQSPSNKVTEKGKDVELRCDPISGHTALYWYRQSLGQGLEFLIYFQGNSAPDKSGLPSDRFSAERTGGSVSTLTIQRTQQEDSAVYLCASSLVGTSGSLEQYFGPGTRLTVT.

This clonotype was found many times. The chain couples TRBV6-1 to TRBJ1-1; a possible D gene is TRBD1 (5 bases). Germline CDR1 is MNHNS and CDR2 is SASEGT. Deletions cut 10 bases from V and 3 bases from J, with 30 bases between. This CDR3 has 18 amino acids. The CDR3 coding sequence is TGTGCCACCAAAAGTAGGGGAGGAAGTCGATTTACGTACACTGAAGCTTTCTTT. This encodes CATKSRGGSRFTYTEAFF.

In its sample, this clonotype was seen many times. The chain links TRBV7-2 to TRBJ2-7; the D is unclear. The V gene lost 2 bases and the J gene lost 1 base, with 15 bases spanning the gap. The V gene's germline CDR1 is SGHTA and CDR2 FQGNSA. The CDR3 length is 16 residues. This chain's CDR3 is CASSLPSIGLSYEQYF. CDR3 in DNA: TGTGCCAGCAGCTTACCTTCGATCGGGTTATCCTACGAGCAGTACTTC.

This clonotype was observed many times. The chain couples TRBV28 to TRBJ2-1; D perhaps matches TRBD2 (6 bases). V was cut by 2 bases and J by 0 bases, with 8 bases left in between. This CDR3 has 15 residues. CDR1 MDHEN and CDR2 SYDVKM come from the germline V gene. The DNA for the CDR3 is TGTGCCAGCAGTTTAACGGGAGTCTCCTACAATGAGCAGTTCTTC. Its protein product is CASSLTGVSYNEQFF.

This clonotype was counted ten times or more. This rearrangement joins TRBV7-2 to TRBJ1-2; D is ambiguous. Trimming left V 5 bases short and J 4 bases short, with 17 bases between. The germline V gene encodes CDR1 SGHTA and CDR2 FQGNSA. The CDR3 covers 15 residues. CDR3 region: CASSRRNLKGYGYTF. CDR3 nucleotide sequence: TGTGCCAGCAGCCGACGGAATCTTAAGGGCTATGGCTACACCTTC.

The table lists this clonotype with a few counts. The CDR3 bases are TGCGCCAGCAGCTATAAGGACAGGGCCTATGGCTACACCTTC. This codes for CASSYKDRAYGYTF. The chain uses TRBV5-1 and TRBJ1-2; 8 nucleotides line up with TRBD1. V shed 3 bases, J shed 4 bases, and the junction held 5 bases outside the gene matches. Germline assignment: CDR1 SGHRS and CDR2 YFSETQ. The CDR3 extends over 14 amino acids.

There are a few counts of this clonotype. The chain uses TRBV6-1 and TRBJ2-7; perhaps TRBD1 as D (6 bases). The V and J ends lost 10 bases and 0 bases respectively, with 19 bases between them. The CDR3 consists of 15 residues. Germline V CDR1 and CDR2: MNHNS, SASEGT. The CDR3 DNA is TGTGCCACCCGCGGATCGGACAGTCTCTCCTACGAGCAGTACTTC. It encodes CATRGSDSLSYEQYF.

In its sample, this clonotype was seen many times. The chain is built from TRBV24-1 and TRBJ1-1; D gene unclear. This CDR3 contains 12 residues. The germline V and J ends were trimmed by 5 bases and 1 base, with 4 bases remaining between them. Per the germline V gene, CDR1 is KGHDR and CDR2 is SFDVKD. The CDR3 sequence is CATSGANTEAFF. The CDR3 DNA sequence: TGTGCCACCAGTGGAGCGAACACTGAAGCTTTCTTT.

Ten or more counts support this clonotype. The CDR3 bases are TGTGCCAGCAGTTTAGGGGCGGGAAAACTGTTTTTT. Translating it yields CASSLGAGKLFF. This sequence joins TRBV28 and TRBJ1-4; tentative D call: TRBD1 (5 bases). Germline loops: CDR1 MDHEN, CDR2 SYDVKM. Trimming stripped 2 bases from V and 10 bases from J, with 8 bases between. The length of the CDR3 is 12 residues.

This clonotype was recorded at least ten times. The chain is built from TRBV27 and TRBJ1-1; no firm D call. This CDR3 region has 13 residues. V was shortened by 10 bases and J by 1 base, with 13 bases between the two germline ends. The germline CDR1 and CDR2 sequences are MNHEY and SMNVEV (reference sequence). CDR3 residues: CATQSGRNTEAFF. The CDR3 coding sequence is TGTGCCACGCAATCCGGGAGGAACACTGAAGCTTTCTTT.

The chain carries TRBV20-1 and TRBJ2-7; 7 positions match TRBD1. The junction had 8 bases not matched to a gene; V was cut back by 1 base and J by 2 bases. The CDR3 covers 15 residues. Germline V gene data show CDR1 as DFQATT and CDR2 as SNEGSKA (reference sequence). CDR3 sequence: CSARVGPDRTYEQYF. CDR3 DNA: TGCAGTGCTAGAGTCGGTCCGGACAGGACCTACGAGCAGTACTTC.

This clonotype was counted between two and nine times. The chain employs TRBV7-9 and TRBJ1-6, with D possibly matching TRBD1 (6 bases). The length of the CDR3 is 16 residues. Trimming left V 5 bases short and J 7 bases short, with 18 bases between. Germline CDR1 SEHNR, CDR2 FQNEAQ (reference sequence). The CDR3: CASSPTQGIWNSPLHF. As DNA, the CDR3 is TGTGCCAGCAGCCCAACTCAGGGGATCTGGAATTCACCCCTCCACTTT.

The rearrangement links TRBV7-6 to TRBJ2-7; 13 bases agree with TRBD2. Per germline, CDR1 SGHVS and CDR2 FNYEAQ. The CDR3 totals 18 residues. With V trimmed by 5 bases and J by 5 bases, 15 bases remained unmatched. CDR3 region: CASSRYPKTSGGLDEQYF. CDR3 nucleotides: TGTGCCAGCAGCCGCTACCCCAAGACTAGCGGGGGGCTCGACGAGCAGTACTTC.

This clonotype was picked up many times. This chain joins TRBV28 and TRBJ1-2; D is ambiguous. With 4 bases removed from V and 8 bases from J, the gap between germline ends came to 8 bases. Germline V gene sequence: CDR1 MDHEN, CDR2 SYDVKM. The CDR3 is 11 residues long. The CDR3 region has the DNA TGTGCCAGCAGTTCCACTGGGGGCTACACCTTC. This gives the protein CASSSTGGYTF.

This clonotype was seen repeatedly, ten times or more. V and J are TRBV2 and TRBJ1-1; no firm D call. CDR1 SNHLY and CDR2 FYNNEI come from the germline V gene. V dropped 11 bases and J dropped 6 bases, with 31 bases sitting between them. CDR3 length: 17 residues. As DNA, the CDR3 is TGTGCCGGGAAGAAAACAGTTGCCCGAAGCACTGAACCTGAAGCTTTCTTT. Protein product: CAGKKTVARSTEPEAFF. Using reference TRBV2 and TRBJ1-1 for the parts outside the CDR3, the full variable domain is EPEVTQTPSHQVTQMGQEVILRCVPISNHLYFYWYRQILGQKVEFLVSFYNNEISEKSEIFDDQFSVERPDGSNFTLKIRSTKLEDSAMYFCAGKKTVARSTEPEAFFGQGTRLTVV.

Only a few counts were recorded for this clonotype. The gene calls are TRBV9 and TRBJ2-2; TRBD2 aligns across 7 bases. V lost 3 bases, J lost 1 base, and 6 bases stayed unmatched. The V gene's germline CDR1 is SGDLS and CDR2 YYNGEE. The CDR3 spans 16 residues. CDR3 in amino acids: CASSGNQRENTGELFF. The DNA for the CDR3 is TGTGCCAGCAGCGGGAATCAGCGGGAGAACACCGGGGAGCTGTTTTTT.

This clonotype has more than one count but fewer than ten. V usage is TRBV30 and J usage is TRBJ2-5, with D possibly being TRBD1 (5 bases). Trimming shortened V by 4 bases and J by 5 bases, and 14 bases separated the two germline ends. This CDR3 comprises 13 residues. From germline, CDR1 is GTSNPN and CDR2 SVGIG (reference sequence). In nucleotides, the CDR3 is TGTGCCTGGATAGTAGGGGCCGGGGAGACCCAGTACTTC. This codes for CAWIVGAGETQYF.

This clonotype was detected only a few times. The gene calls are TRBV5-1 and TRBJ2-7; D ambiguous. V lost 1 base and J 2 bases, leaving 7 bases between the germline ends. The CDR3 runs to 13 residues. The germline V gene encodes CDR1 SGHRS and CDR2 YFSETQ. The CDR3, as DNA: TGCGCCAGCAGCTTGAAGTTGGCCTACGAGCAGTACTTC. Protein: CASSLKLAYEQYF.

This clonotype was detected many times. The chain is built from TRBV27 and TRBJ2-5; 10 nucleotides agree with TRBD2. Germline CDR1 is MNHEY and CDR2 is SMNVEV (reference sequence). This CDR3 has 16 amino acids. Trimming took 6 bases from V and 5 from J; bases not matched to a gene: 12. CDR3 sequence: CASSPAPGTSVETQYF. The CDR3 nucleotides read TGTGCCAGCAGCCCTGCTCCTGGGACTAGCGTGGAGACCCAGTACTTC.

The chain couples TRBV20-1 to TRBJ2-5; D unresolved. Near its end, the DNA agrees better with TRBJ2-1, so the J call may be wrong. CDR1 and CDR2 from the germline V gene are DFQATT and SNEGSKA (reference sequence). This CDR3 is built from 12 residues. The CDR3 is CSASLSWNEQFF. The CDR3 DNA follows: TGCAGTGCTAGTCTAAGTTGGAATGAGCAGTTCTTC.